The 17 T cell receptor beta chains below come from one sample, sequenced in a study of identical twins. TCRdb fed the 5' RACE reads into MiXCR, producing one record per CDR3 protein. The sample lists about 470,000 distinct CDR3 sequences, approximately 25% seen once, with just under 3% in the top ten. Another study also made use of these data, one on T cells expressing NK-cell markers.

Sequenced: CD4+ T cells sorted from blood. These receptors were obtained from a woman aged 18-29 years in good health.

The chain recombines TRBV7-9 with TRBJ2-6; TRBD2 matches at 7 bases. Trimming removed 6 bases from V and 3 bases from J; junction bases left unmatched: 11. Germline assignment: CDR1 SEHNR and CDR2 FQNEAQ (reference sequence). This CDR3 spans 17 amino acids. CDR3 in DNA: TGTGCCAGCAGACCTAGCGGCGTGGGTTATGGGGCCAACGTCCTGACTTTC. As protein: CASRPSGVGYGANVLTF.

This clonotype was found a few times. The chain has TRBV6-5 and TRBJ2-7, with D tentatively TRBD2 (6 bases). Between the trimmed V and J ends, which lost 2 bases and 0 bases, there was a span of 11 bases. Germline assignment: CDR1 MNHEY and CDR2 SVGAGI. The length of the CDR3 is 15 residues. The CDR3 coding sequence is TGTGCCAGCAGTTACGCAGGGAGGAACTCCTACGAGCAGTACTTC. It codes for CASSYAGRNSYEQYF.

V is TRBV14 and J is TRBJ2-1, with TRBD2 matching over 7 bases. Trimming took 0 bases from V and 4 from J; bases not matched to a gene: 3. Germline V CDR1 and CDR2: SGHDN, FVKESK. The CDR3 length is 15 residues. This chain's CDR3 is CASSQEALAYNEQFF. As DNA, the CDR3 is TGTGCCAGCAGCCAAGAAGCACTAGCGTACAATGAGCAGTTCTTC.

Only a few counts were recorded for this clonotype. This sequence joins TRBV4-1 and TRBJ2-1; 10 bases fit TRBD1. CDR1 MGHRA and CDR2 YSYEKL come from the germline V gene. The CDR3 runs 21 residues. Unmatched junction bases numbered 18, after V lost 0 bases and J lost 4 bases. The CDR3 is CASSQDFGIGWTGGLYNEQFF. CDR3 in DNA: TGCGCCAGCAGCCAAGATTTCGGTATAGGATGGACAGGGGGTTTGTACAATGAGCAGTTCTTC.

This clonotype was counted between two and nine times. This rearrangement joins TRBV19 to TRBJ2-7, with D possibly being TRBD2 (6 bases). Between the trimmed V and J ends, which lost 5 bases and 6 bases, there was a span of 11 bases. The CDR3 has 12 amino acids. CDR1 is LNHDA and CDR2 is SQIVND in the germline V gene (reference sequence). For the CDR3, the DNA is TGTGCCAGTAGTCTGGACTACTGCGAGCAGTACTTC. Residues: CASSLDYCEQYF. The full variable domain, completed using reference TRBV19 and TRBJ2-7, is DGGITQSPKYLFRKEGQNVTLSCEQNLNHDAMYWYRQDPGQGLRLIYYSQIVNDFQKGDIAEGYSVSREKKESFPLTVTSAQKNPTAFYLCASSLDYCEQYFGPGTRLTVT.

This chain links TRBV14 with TRBJ2-5, with TRBD2 matching 7 bases. The V segment lost 3 bases and the J segment 5 bases; nucleotides outside the gene matches: 6. The CDR3 runs to 14 residues. CDR1 SGHDN and CDR2 FVKESK come from the germline V gene. CDR3 nucleotide sequence: TGTGCCAGCAGCCAGAGAGGGAGGGTGGAGACCCAGTACTTC. This codes for CASSQRGRVETQYF.

The chain employs TRBV6-1 and TRBJ2-7, with 9 positions matching TRBD1. CDR1 and CDR2 from the germline V gene are MNHNS and SASEGT. Germline trimming cut 6 bases from V and 5 bases from J; bases unmatched to any gene: 11. The CDR3 is 15 residues long. The CDR3: CASSAGTGIVHEQYF. The CDR3 coding sequence is TGTGCCAGCAGCGCCGGGACAGGGATCGTTCACGAGCAGTACTTC.

The rearrangement joins TRBV12-3 or TRBV12-4 to TRBJ2-7; D not resolved. The V and J ends lost 4 bases and 5 bases respectively, with 9 bases between them. The CDR3 sequence is 12 residues long. The DNA for the CDR3 is TGTGCCAGCAGTTGGGCAGGAAACGAGCAGTACTTC. Its translation: CASSWAGNEQYF.

V is TRBV27 and J is TRBJ2-3, with TRBD2 matching 9 bases. The CDR3 is 16 amino acids. The J segment lost 8 bases and the V segment lost 0 bases, leaving 9 bases of the junction unmatched. CDR1 is MNHEY, CDR2 SMNVEV, per germline (reference sequence). The CDR3 DNA reads TGTGCCAGCAGTTTATCCCGCGGGAGGGCCGGTAGTACGCAGTATTTT. Protein: CASSLSRGRAGSTQYF.

The genes are TRBV27 and TRBJ2-1; a possible D gene is TRBD1 (5 bases). Trimming left V 6 bases short and J 8 bases short, with 20 bases between. Germline V gives CDR1 MNHEY, CDR2 SMNVEV (reference sequence). The CDR3 spans 15 residues. CDR3 amino acids: CASSPRQTTIHEQFF. CDR3 bases: TGTGCCAGCAGCCCGAGACAGACAACAATCCATGAGCAGTTCTTC.

A few counts support this clonotype. The rearrangement joins TRBV2 to TRBJ1-5; D may be TRBD1 (5 bases). Trimming removed 7 bases at V and 6 bases at J, with 13 bases between. This CDR3 comprises 13 residues. Per the germline V gene, CDR1 is SNHLY and CDR2 is FYNNEI. DNA of the CDR3: TGTGCCAGCAACGCAGGGTCTGGTCAGCCCCAGCATTTT. Encoded protein: CASNAGSGQPQHF.

This clonotype was observed a handful of times. The rearrangement uses TRBV7-8 and TRBJ2-7; maybe TRBD2 (6 bases). The CDR3 length is 15 residues. V was cut by 3 bases and J by 0 bases, with 12 bases left in between. Germline V gene sequence: CDR1 SGHVS, CDR2 FQNEAQ. The DNA for the CDR3 is TGTGCCAGCAGCTTCCCCAGGAGGGCCTCCTACGAGCAGTACTTC. This translates into CASSFPRRASYEQYF.

This clonotype was detected a few times. Its ends do not fully match the called genes, so a read error is possible. V and J are TRBV10-3 and TRBJ2-1; 8 nucleotides line up with TRBD2. Germline V gene sequence: CDR1 ENHRY, CDR2 SYGVKD. This CDR3 region has 14 residues. CDR3 sequence reads: CAIGGSGAYTEQFF. The CDR3 nucleotides are TGTGCCATCGGAGGTAGCGGGGCTTACACTGAGCAGTTCTTC.

The chain joins TRBV5-6 to TRBJ2-7, with 11 nucleotides matching TRBD2. Per germline, CDR1 SGHDT and CDR2 YYEEEE. This CDR3 comprises 16 residues. The J segment lost 2 bases and the V segment lost 4 bases, leaving 8 bases of the junction unmatched. CDR3 nucleotides: TGTGCCAGCAGCACAACCCCGGGACTAGCGGCCTACGAGCAGTACTTC. Translation: CASSTTPGLAAYEQYF.

On this clonotype: Its ends do not fully match the called genes, so a read error is possible. The V gene is TRBV27, the J gene TRBJ2-7; D gene ambiguous. CDR1 is MNHEY and CDR2 is SMNVEV in the germline V gene (reference sequence). The CDR3 runs to 10 residues. DNA of the CDR3: TGTGCCCCACATACTTCCGACCTCCTCTTC. Its translation is CAPHTSDLLF.

This chain joins TRBV12-3 or TRBV12-4 and TRBJ2-7, with D perhaps TRBD1 or TRBD2 (5 bases each). The CDR3 loop spans 17 amino acids. V lost 5 bases and J 0 bases, leaving 20 bases between the germline ends. The CDR3: CASSPPRGGPSSYEQYF. CDR3 nucleotides: TGTGCCAGCAGTCCACCTCGGGGCGGTCCTAGCTCCTACGAGCAGTACTTC.

This rearrangement joins TRBV6-1 to TRBJ2-5; D may be TRBD1 or TRBD2 (6 bases each). Trimming removed 6 bases at V and 5 bases at J, with 19 bases between. CDR1 and CDR2 from the germline V gene are MNHNS and SASEGT. CDR3 length equals 15 residues. The CDR3 is CASRAPGAYVETQYF. In DNA, the CDR3 is TGTGCCAGCAGGGCCCCGGGGGCTTATGTGGAGACCCAGTACTTC.